The clone carrying this T cell receptor (beta chain) was seen a handful of times. Generated by immunoSEQ multiplex PCR, the TCRdb table keeps only in-frame clones and is missing some. The profile covers under 350,000 clones, with approximately 91% appearing a single time and about 1.8% taken by the ten largest. The data are from a study of blood T cell repertoires in COVID-19. This CDR3 has 13 amino acids. With V trimmed by 5 bases and J by 4 bases, 3 bases remained unmatched. Germline CDR1 SGHTA, CDR2 FQGTGA. This TCR derives from a middle-aged woman who had recovered from COVID-19. The sequenced material came from PBMCs or T cells enriched from blood (not recorded which). V usage is TRBV7-3 and J usage is TRBJ1-1; TRBD1 matches 8 bases. DNA of the CDR3: TGTGCCAGCAGCGTCCAGGGGGCCACTGAAGCTTTCTTT. Translating it yields CASSVQGATEAFF.